A selection of T cell receptor beta chains follows, all from one sample in a study of vaccination and CD4 T cells after COVID-19. One entry per CDR3 protein results from TCRdb running MiXCR on the PCR reads. The sample has some 15,000 distinct CDR3 sequences, 61% seen once. For these receptors, no antigen is known. The specimen was CD4+ T cells from blood, cultured in vitro. The receptors stem from a human donor who had recovered from COVID-19. Each CDR3 is given with its conserved first and last residue. Fields, in order: clone size, J gene, D gene, V gene, CDR3 protein, CDR3 DNA. The D gene is left open where the match is weak. The size field is filled for only some rows; it gives once, few, many or a size class.

clone_size: few
j_call: TRBJ2-7
d_call: TRBD1
v_call: TRBV6-1
cdr3_aa: CASSEAGDRVYEQYF
cdr3_nt: TGTGCCAGCAGTGAAGCTGGGGACAGGGTGTACGAGCAGTACTTC

clone_size: medium-sized
j_call: TRBJ1-6
d_call: TRBD1
v_call: TRBV7-9
cdr3_aa: CASSTQGENSPLHF
cdr3_nt: TGTGCCAGCAGCACACAGGGGGAAAATTCACCCCTCCACTTT

clone_size: .
j_call: TRBJ2-5
d_call: .
v_call: TRBV4-1
cdr3_aa: CASSPRVRQETQYF
cdr3_nt: TGCGCCAGCAGCCCCCGGGTGCGTCAAGAGACCCAGTACTTC

clone_size: .
j_call: TRBJ2-3
d_call: .
v_call: TRBV5-1
cdr3_aa: CASSPGQGSTDTQYF
cdr3_nt: TGCGCCAGCAGCCCTGGGCAGGGCAGCACAGATACGCAGTATTTT

clone_size: few
j_call: TRBJ1-5
d_call: .
v_call: TRBV20-1
cdr3_aa: CSAAGGRQADQPQHF
cdr3_nt: TGCAGTGCTGCGGGTGGGCGGCAGGCGGATCAGCCCCAGCATTTT

clone_size: .
j_call: TRBJ2-2
d_call: .
v_call: TRBV6-5
cdr3_aa: CASSYSWSAGELFF
cdr3_nt: TGTGCCAGCAGTTACTCTTGGTCAGCAGGGGAGCTGTTTTTT

clone_size: few
j_call: TRBJ1-1
d_call: TRBD1
v_call: TRBV7-9
cdr3_aa: CASSLGGQGKAFF
cdr3_nt: TGTGCCAGCAGCTTAGGAGGACAGGGAAAAGCTTTCTTT

clone_size: .
j_call: TRBJ1-3
d_call: .
v_call: TRBV12-3/TRBV12-4
cdr3_aa: CASRGTASGNTIYF
cdr3_nt: TGTGCCAGCCGAGGGACGGCCTCTGGAAACACCATATATTTT

clone_size: once
j_call: TRBJ2-1
d_call: .
v_call: TRBV12-3/TRBV12-4
cdr3_aa: CASSLYAEQFF
cdr3_nt: TGTGCCAGCAGCCTTTACGCTGAGCAGTTCTTC

clone_size: .
j_call: TRBJ2-5
d_call: TRBD2
v_call: TRBV20-1
cdr3_aa: CSATPIGLAAYQETQYF
cdr3_nt: TGCAGTGCTACACCCATTGGACTAGCGGCGTACCAAGAGACCCAGTACTTC

clone_size: .
j_call: TRBJ2-7
d_call: TRBD2
v_call: TRBV20-1
cdr3_aa: CSAGTNSAGSSYEQYF
cdr3_nt: TGCAGTGCTGGGACCAATTCAGCGGGGAGCTCCTACGAGCAGTACTTC

clone_size: .
j_call: TRBJ1-2
d_call: .
v_call: TRBV18
cdr3_aa: CASSPPQEETALAGF
cdr3_nt: TGTGCCAGCTCACCACCTCAGGAAGAGACAGCCCTCGCCGGCTTC

clone_size: few
j_call: TRBJ1-5
d_call: .
v_call: TRBV10-2
cdr3_aa: CASSGRGIGNQPQHF
cdr3_nt: TGCGCCAGCAGTGGAAGGGGGATTGGCAATCAGCCCCAGCATTTT

clone_size: .
j_call: TRBJ1-4
d_call: TRBD1
v_call: TRBV7-9
cdr3_aa: CASSPGQGGSEKLFF
cdr3_nt: TGTGCCAGCAGCCCAGGACAGGGTGGGAGTGAAAAACTGTTTTTT

clone_size: .
j_call: TRBJ2-5
d_call: .
v_call: TRBV15
cdr3_aa: CATSRGGADQETQYF
cdr3_nt: TGTGCCACCAGCAGAGGGGGGGCGGACCAAGAGACCCAGTACTTC

clone_size: .
j_call: TRBJ1-4
d_call: .
v_call: TRBV7-8
cdr3_aa: CASSLGGRTNEKLFF
cdr3_nt: TGTGCCAGCAGCTTAGGCGGGCGAACTAATGAAAAACTGTTTTTT

clone_size: .
j_call: TRBJ1-5
d_call: .
v_call: TRBV20-1
cdr3_aa: CSARAANQPQHF
cdr3_nt: TGCAGTGCTAGAGCAGCTAATCAGCCCCAGCATTTT

clone_size: .
j_call: TRBJ2-7
d_call: .
v_call: TRBV12-3/TRBV12-4
cdr3_aa: CASSFQYTYYEQYF
cdr3_nt: TGTGCCAGCAGTTTTCAATATACCTATTACGAGCAGTACTTC

clone_size: .
j_call: TRBJ2-1
d_call: TRBD2
v_call: TRBV11-2
cdr3_aa: CASSGPPREGIFF
cdr3_nt: TGTGCCAGCAGCGGCCCTCCTAGGGAGGGGATATTCTTC

clone_size: .
j_call: TRBJ1-2
d_call: TRBD1
v_call: TRBV9
cdr3_aa: CASSPRPGQANYGYTF
cdr3_nt: TGTGCCAGCAGCCCAAGACCGGGACAGGCCAACTATGGCTACACCTTC

clone_size: .
j_call: TRBJ2-5
d_call: .
v_call: TRBV7-2
cdr3_aa: CASSLAGKETQYF
cdr3_nt: TGTGCCAGCAGCTTGGCAGGGAAAGAGACCCAGTACTTC

clone_size: .
j_call: TRBJ2-3
d_call: .
v_call: TRBV18
cdr3_aa: CASSHSRPDTQYF
cdr3_nt: TGTGCCAGCTCACACTCACGTCCAGATACGCAGTATTTT

clone_size: .
j_call: TRBJ2-1
d_call: .
v_call: TRBV15
cdr3_aa: CATSRSINSYNEQFF
cdr3_nt: TGTGCCACCAGCAGATCGATCAACTCCTACAATGAGCAGTTCTTC

clone_size: few
j_call: TRBJ2-7
d_call: .
v_call: TRBV7-2
cdr3_aa: CASSSDISGAHTRQYF
cdr3_nt: TGTGCCAGCAGCTCCGACATTAGCGGAGCGCATACGAGACAGTACTTC

clone_size: .
j_call: TRBJ1-1
d_call: .
v_call: TRBV10-1
cdr3_aa: CASSSDGFTEAFF
cdr3_nt: TGCGCCAGCAGTTCGGACGGCTTCACTGAAGCTTTCTTT

clone_size: few
j_call: TRBJ1-6
d_call: .
v_call: TRBV7-3
cdr3_aa: CASSRFPGSVNSPLHF
cdr3_nt: TGTGCCAGCAGCCGATTTCCTGGCAGCGTTAATTCACCCCTCCACTTT

clone_size: .
j_call: TRBJ2-7
d_call: TRBD1
v_call: TRBV6-2/TRBV6-3
cdr3_aa: CASSEGQGRAYEQYF
cdr3_nt: TGTGCCAGCAGCGAAGGACAGGGCCGAGCCTACGAGCAGTACTTC

clone_size: .
j_call: TRBJ1-1
d_call: .
v_call: TRBV24-1
cdr3_aa: CAKGPGSGNTEAFF
cdr3_nt: TGTGCCAAGGGTCCAGGGAGTGGGAACACTGAAGCTTTCTTT

clone_size: .
j_call: TRBJ1-2
d_call: .
v_call: TRBV12-3/TRBV12-4
cdr3_aa: CASSLRRVSYGYTF
cdr3_nt: TGTGCCAGCAGTTTGCGGAGGGTCAGCTATGGCTACACCTTC

clone_size: .
j_call: TRBJ1-1
d_call: .
v_call: TRBV5-1
cdr3_aa: CASSFWWENTEAFF
cdr3_nt: TGCGCCAGCAGCTTCTGGTGGGAGAACACTGAAGCTTTCTTT

clone_size: .
j_call: TRBJ1-1
d_call: .
v_call: TRBV7-2
cdr3_aa: CASSLGGSMNTEAFF
cdr3_nt: TGTGCCAGCAGCTTAGGAGGGTCTATGAACACTGAAGCTTTCTTT

clone_size: .
j_call: TRBJ2-5
d_call: .
v_call: TRBV5-4
cdr3_aa: CASSLGGGQRAQETQYF
cdr3_nt: TGTGCCAGCAGCTTGGGTGGGGGCCAACGGGCTCAAGAGACCCAGTACTTC

clone_size: few
j_call: TRBJ2-1
d_call: .
v_call: TRBV4-2
cdr3_aa: CASSQEGSGYNEQFF
cdr3_nt: TGTGCCAGCAGCCAAGAGGGGAGTGGGTACAATGAGCAGTTCTTC

clone_size: once
j_call: TRBJ2-6
d_call: .
v_call: TRBV4-3
cdr3_aa: CASSQDAGAGANVLTF
cdr3_nt: TGCGCCAGCAGCCAAGACGCAGGGGCTGGGGCCAACGTCCTGACTTTC

clone_size: .
j_call: TRBJ1-4
d_call: .
v_call: TRBV7-8
cdr3_aa: CASSPTGTRGKLFF
cdr3_nt: TGTGCCAGCAGCCCTACAGGGACGAGGGGAAAACTGTTTTTT

clone_size: once
j_call: TRBJ1-2
d_call: TRBD1
v_call: TRBV6-5
cdr3_aa: CASSYFGGQGYGYTF
cdr3_nt: TGTGCCAGCAGTTACTTCGGCGGACAGGGCTATGGCTACACCTTC

clone_size: .
j_call: TRBJ1-5
d_call: .
v_call: TRBV7-8
cdr3_aa: CASSPRPGLSNQPQHF
cdr3_nt: TGTGCCAGCAGCCCACGCCCCGGCCTAAGCAATCAGCCCCAGCATTTT

clone_size: .
j_call: TRBJ2-1
d_call: TRBD2
v_call: TRBV11-3
cdr3_aa: CASSPRTSGSNEQFF
cdr3_nt: TGTGCCAGCAGCCCGAGGACTAGCGGGAGTAACGAGCAGTTCTTC

clone_size: .
j_call: TRBJ2-5
d_call: TRBD2
v_call: TRBV2
cdr3_aa: CASRGEGQETQYF
cdr3_nt: TGTGCCAGCAGGGGGGAGGGCCAAGAGACCCAGTACTTC

clone_size: few
j_call: TRBJ2-5
d_call: .
v_call: TRBV12-3/TRBV12-4
cdr3_aa: CASSSRRETRFQETQYF
cdr3_nt: TGTGCCAGCAGTTCCCGAAGGGAAACTAGATTTCAAGAGACCCAGTACTTC

clone_size: .
j_call: TRBJ2-5
d_call: .
v_call: TRBV7-9
cdr3_aa: CASSLGGQETQYF
cdr3_nt: TGCGCCAGCAGCTTGGGGGGCCAAGAGACCCAGTACTTC

clone_size: .
j_call: TRBJ2-3
d_call: TRBD2
v_call: TRBV24-1
cdr3_aa: CATSDLQGLAGGRTDTQYF
cdr3_nt: TGTGCCACCAGTGATTTGCAAGGACTAGCGGGAGGTCGCACAGATACGCAGTATTTT

clone_size: once
j_call: TRBJ2-7
d_call: .
v_call: TRBV12-3/TRBV12-4
cdr3_aa: CASSFYERSTYEQYF
cdr3_nt: TGTGCCAGCAGTTTTTATGAGAGGAGTACCTACGAGCAGTACTTC

clone_size: .
j_call: TRBJ2-1
d_call: .
v_call: TRBV6-2/TRBV6-3
cdr3_aa: CASSYSLDTIGGYNEQFF
cdr3_nt: TGTGCCAGCAGTTACTCCCTAGACACTATTGGGGGCTACAATGAGCAGTTCTTC

clone_size: .
j_call: TRBJ2-5
d_call: TRBD2
v_call: TRBV29-1
cdr3_aa: CSVDPSGTETQYF
cdr3_nt: TGCAGCGTTGATCCTAGCGGGACGGAGACCCAGTACTTC

clone_size: few
j_call: TRBJ2-5
d_call: .
v_call: TRBV6-1
cdr3_aa: CASRPFPGGYEETQYF
cdr3_nt: TGTGCCAGCAGACCCTTCCCTGGGGGCTATGAGGAGACCCAGTACTTC

clone_size: few
j_call: TRBJ2-4
d_call: .
v_call: TRBV20-1
cdr3_aa: CSASSGIDKNIQYF
cdr3_nt: TGCAGTGCTAGCAGTGGGATCGACAAAAACATTCAGTACTTC

clone_size: .
j_call: TRBJ2-3
d_call: .
v_call: TRBV20-1
cdr3_aa: CSAASAGDTQYF
cdr3_nt: TGCAGTGCTGCATCGGCGGGAGATACGCAGTATTTT

clone_size: .
j_call: TRBJ2-2
d_call: TRBD1
v_call: TRBV18
cdr3_aa: CASSPGQARVATNTGELFF
cdr3_nt: TGTGCCAGCTCCCCAGGACAGGCTCGAGTGGCGACAAACACCGGGGAGCTGTTTTTT

clone_size: few
j_call: TRBJ2-3
d_call: .
v_call: TRBV25-1
cdr3_aa: CASSPMGTDTQYF
cdr3_nt: TGTGCCAGCAGCCCCATGGGGACAGATACGCAGTATTTT

clone_size: .
j_call: TRBJ1-2
d_call: .
v_call: TRBV30
cdr3_aa: CAWTPWGDGYGYTF
cdr3_nt: TGTGCCTGGACCCCTTGGGGGGACGGCTATGGCTACACCTTC

clone_size: .
j_call: TRBJ2-3
d_call: .
v_call: TRBV2
cdr3_aa: CASRDSDTQYF
cdr3_nt: TGTGCCAGCAGAGATTCAGATACGCAGTATTTT

clone_size: few
j_call: TRBJ2-5
d_call: .
v_call: TRBV23-1
cdr3_aa: CASSQSLQQETQYF
cdr3_nt: TGCGCCAGCAGTCAATCGTTACAACAAGAGACCCAGTACTTC

clone_size: .
j_call: TRBJ2-1
d_call: TRBD2
v_call: TRBV6-5
cdr3_aa: CASSYPRTSGTHSSYNEQFF
cdr3_nt: TGTGCCAGCAGTTACCCCCGGACTAGCGGTACCCACAGCTCCTACAATGAGCAGTTCTTC

clone_size: .
j_call: TRBJ2-1
d_call: .
v_call: TRBV20-1
cdr3_aa: CSARVPAASNEQFF
cdr3_nt: TGCAGTGCTAGAGTCCCAGCGGCAAGCAATGAGCAGTTCTTC

clone_size: .
j_call: TRBJ1-1
d_call: .
v_call: TRBV2
cdr3_aa: CASRWDGSGEAFF
cdr3_nt: TGTGCCAGCAGGTGGGACGGTTCAGGGGAAGCTTTCTTT

clone_size: few
j_call: TRBJ1-1
d_call: .
v_call: TRBV6-1
cdr3_aa: CASSARGEAFF
cdr3_nt: TGTGCCAGCAGCGCCAGGGGTGAAGCTTTCTTT